The text below deals with one T cell receptor beta chain. What it binds is not known. Germline and junction disagree at one end, which may indicate a read error. The record originates from a study of T cells in narcolepsy. Study-level information: Patients with NT1 or NT2 and healthy control donors were enrolled. General study results and limits: Blood of same and different patients, but not healthy controls, reportedly held recurring autoreactive clonotypes.

Sequencing was performed with immunoSEQ multiplex PCR; in TCRdb, only in-frame clones are kept and a portion is missing. The sample has around 32,000 clones, around 79% seen once; the top ten hold approximately 1%. This CDR3 region has 14 residues. Germline assignment: CDR1 MGHRA and CDR2 YSYEKL. This TCR derives from a human donor with narcolepsy. What was sequenced was CD45RA- memory CD4+ T cells from PBMCs. V gene TRBV4-1 combines with J gene TRBJ2-7, with TRBD1 matching over 7 bases. CDR3 loop: CASSQDQGVGEQYF. In nucleotides, the CDR3 is TGTGCCAGCAGCCAAGATCAGGGGGTCGGCGAGCAGTACTTC.